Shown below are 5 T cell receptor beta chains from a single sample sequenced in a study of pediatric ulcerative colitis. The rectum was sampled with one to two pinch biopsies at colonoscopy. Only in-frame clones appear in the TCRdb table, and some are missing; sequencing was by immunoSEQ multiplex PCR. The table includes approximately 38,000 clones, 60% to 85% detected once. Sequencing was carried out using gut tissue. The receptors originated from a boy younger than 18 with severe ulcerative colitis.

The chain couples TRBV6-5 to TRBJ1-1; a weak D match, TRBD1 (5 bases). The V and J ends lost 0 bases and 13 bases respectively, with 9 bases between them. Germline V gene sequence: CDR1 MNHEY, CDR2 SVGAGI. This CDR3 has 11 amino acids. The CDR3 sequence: CASSYSRDVFF. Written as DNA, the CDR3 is TGTGCCAGCAGTTACTCAAGGGACGTTTTCTTT.

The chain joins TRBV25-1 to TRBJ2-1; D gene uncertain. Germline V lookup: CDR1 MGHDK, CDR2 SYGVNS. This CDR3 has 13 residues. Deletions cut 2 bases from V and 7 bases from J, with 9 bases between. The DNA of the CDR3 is TGTGCCAGCAGTGAACCTCCGGTGAATGAGCAGTTCTTC. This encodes CASSEPPVNEQFF. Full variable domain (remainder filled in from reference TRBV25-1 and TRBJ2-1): EADIYQTPRYLVIGTGKKITLECSQTMGHDKMYWYQQDPGMELHLIHYSYGVNSTEKGDLSSESTVSRIRTEHFPLTLESARPSHTSQYLCASSEPPVNEQFFGPGTRLTVL.

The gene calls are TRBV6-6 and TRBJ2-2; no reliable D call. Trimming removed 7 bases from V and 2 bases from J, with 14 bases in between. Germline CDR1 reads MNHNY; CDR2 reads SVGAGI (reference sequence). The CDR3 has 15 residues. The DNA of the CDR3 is TGTGCCAGCAATCCAACCAATTACAACACCGGGGAGCTGTTTTTT. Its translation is CASNPTNYNTGELFF.

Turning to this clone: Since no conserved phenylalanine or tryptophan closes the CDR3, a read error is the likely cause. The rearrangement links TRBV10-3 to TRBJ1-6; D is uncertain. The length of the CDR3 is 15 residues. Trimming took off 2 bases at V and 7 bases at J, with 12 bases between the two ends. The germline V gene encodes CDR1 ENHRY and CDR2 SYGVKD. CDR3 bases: TGTGCCATCAGTGAGGACCTCCTATACAATTCACCCCTCCACCTT. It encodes CAISEDLLYNSPLHL.

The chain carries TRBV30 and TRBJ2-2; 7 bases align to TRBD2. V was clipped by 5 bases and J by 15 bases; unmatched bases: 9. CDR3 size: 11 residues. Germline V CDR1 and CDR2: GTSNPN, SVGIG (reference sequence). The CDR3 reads CAWRAGVKVFF. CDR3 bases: TGTGCCTGGCGCGCGGGGGTAAAGGTGTTTTTT.